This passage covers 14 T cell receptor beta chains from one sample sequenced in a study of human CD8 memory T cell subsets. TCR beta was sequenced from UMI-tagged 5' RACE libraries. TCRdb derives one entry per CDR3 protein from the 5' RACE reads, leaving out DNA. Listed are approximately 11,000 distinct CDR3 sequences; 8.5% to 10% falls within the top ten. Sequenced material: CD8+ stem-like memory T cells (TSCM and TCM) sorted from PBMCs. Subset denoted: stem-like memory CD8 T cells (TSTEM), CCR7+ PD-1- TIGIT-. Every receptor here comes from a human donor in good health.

CDR3 amino acids: CASSRGTSGVTDTQYF. This chain joins TRBV7-3 and TRBJ2-3; the TRBD2 assignment by TCRdb is unverifiable without DNA. From germline, CDR1 is SGHTA and CDR2 FQGTGA. This CDR3 has 16 residues. Complete variable domain (other parts from reference TRBV7-3 and TRBJ2-3): GAGVSQTPSNKVTEKGKYVELRCDPISGHTALYWYRQSLGQGPEFLIYFQGTGAADDSGLPNDRFFAVRPEGSVSTLKIQRTERGDSAVYLCASSRGTSGVTDTQYFGPGTRLTVL.

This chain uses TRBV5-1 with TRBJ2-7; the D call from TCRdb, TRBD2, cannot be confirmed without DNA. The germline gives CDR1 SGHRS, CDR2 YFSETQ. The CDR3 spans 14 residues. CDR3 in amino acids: CASSFGTSVAEQYF.

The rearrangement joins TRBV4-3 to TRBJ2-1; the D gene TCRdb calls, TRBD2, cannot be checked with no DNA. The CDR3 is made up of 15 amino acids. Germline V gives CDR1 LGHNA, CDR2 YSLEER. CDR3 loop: CASSRIAGGADEQFF.

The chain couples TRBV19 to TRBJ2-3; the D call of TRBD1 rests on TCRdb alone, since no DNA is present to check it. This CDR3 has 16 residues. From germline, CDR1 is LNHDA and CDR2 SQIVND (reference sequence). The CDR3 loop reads CASSIDGTSYFDTQYF.

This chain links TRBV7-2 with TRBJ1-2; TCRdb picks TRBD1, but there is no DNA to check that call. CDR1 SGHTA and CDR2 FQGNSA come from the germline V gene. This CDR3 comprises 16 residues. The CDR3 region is CASSPHPGGLNYGYTF.

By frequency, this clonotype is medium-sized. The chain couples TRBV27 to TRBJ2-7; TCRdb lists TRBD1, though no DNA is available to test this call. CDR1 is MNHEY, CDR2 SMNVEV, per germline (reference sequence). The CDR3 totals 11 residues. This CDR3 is CASRQGYEQYF.

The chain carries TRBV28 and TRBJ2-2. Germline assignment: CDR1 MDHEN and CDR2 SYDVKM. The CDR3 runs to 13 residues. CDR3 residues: CASSLTLGGELFF.

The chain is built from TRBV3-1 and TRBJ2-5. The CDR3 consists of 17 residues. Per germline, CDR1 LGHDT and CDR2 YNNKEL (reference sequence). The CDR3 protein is CASSQDRASGQQETQYF.

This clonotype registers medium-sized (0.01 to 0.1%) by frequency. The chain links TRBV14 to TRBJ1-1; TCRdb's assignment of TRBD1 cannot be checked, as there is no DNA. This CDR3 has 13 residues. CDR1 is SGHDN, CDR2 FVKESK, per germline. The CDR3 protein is CASSLQGFTEAFF.

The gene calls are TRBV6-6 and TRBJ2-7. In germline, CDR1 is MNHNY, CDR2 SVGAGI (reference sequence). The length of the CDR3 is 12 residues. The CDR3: CASLNLGYEQYF.

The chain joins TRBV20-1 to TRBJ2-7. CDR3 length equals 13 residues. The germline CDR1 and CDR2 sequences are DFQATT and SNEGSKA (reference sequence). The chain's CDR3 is CSAREVSVYGQYF.

The CDR3 region is CASGFGDNTYEQYF. The gene calls are TRBV12-5 and TRBJ2-7. This CDR3 has 14 residues. The germline gives CDR1 LGHNT, CDR2 FRNRAP.

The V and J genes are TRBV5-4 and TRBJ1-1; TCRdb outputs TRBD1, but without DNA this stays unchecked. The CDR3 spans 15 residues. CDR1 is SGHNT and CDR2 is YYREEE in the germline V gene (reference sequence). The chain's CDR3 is CASSLTGGLILEAFF.

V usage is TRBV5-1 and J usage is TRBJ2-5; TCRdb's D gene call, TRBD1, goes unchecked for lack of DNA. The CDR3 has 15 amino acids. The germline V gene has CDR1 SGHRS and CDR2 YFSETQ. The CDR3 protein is CASSLGQRYQETQYF.